A selection of T cell receptor beta chains follows, all from one sample in a study of metastatic and nonmetastatic thyroid tumors. TCRdb re-called clones via MiXCR from the PCR reads. This repertoire shows 35,000 to 40,000 clones, around 30% found once; its top ten account for roughly 11%. The sequenced sample consisted of blood. The receptors shown here come from a male donor with papillary thyroid cancer or a benign thyroid nodule (not recorded which). Some clones in this sample may be carry-over from other donors' samples. Both conserved end residues are part of each CDR3. D genes are given only for firm matches. Only part of the rows carry a size: once, few, many, or a class if the clone is expanded.

TRBV20-1	-	-	TRBJ1-1	CSARLVAGTEAFF	TGCAGTGCTAGATTGGTAGCGGGCACCGAAGCTTTCTTT
TRBV15	-	many	TRBJ2-3	CATSRGGEGALEQYF	TGTGCCACCAGCAGGGGCGGGGAGGGGGCCCTGGAGCAGTATTTT
TRBV30	-	-	TRBJ2-7	CAWSGQDLYEQYF	TGTGCCTGGAGTGGACAGGACCTCTACGAGCAGTACTTC
TRBV20-1	TRBD2	medium-sized	TRBJ2-2	CSARDGTSGDTGELFF	TGCAGTGCTAGAGATGGGACTAGCGGGGACACCGGGGAGCTGTTTTTT
TRBV15	-	many	TRBJ2-2	CATSRVVGTLTGELFF	TGTGCCACCAGCAGAGTAGTTGGGACGCTCACCGGGGAGCTGTTTTTT
TRBV6-1	TRBD1	many	TRBJ1-3	CASMGQGVTGNTIYF	TGTGCCAGCATGGGACAGGGGGTAACTGGAAACACCATATATTTT
TRBV15	-	-	TRBJ2-2	CATAGTGELFF	TGTGCCACCGCGGGGACCGGGGAGCTGTTTTTT
TRBV7-8	TRBD1	once	TRBJ2-7	CASSLTGAYEQYF	TGTGCCAGCAGCTTGACAGGGGCCTACGAGCAGTACTTC
TRBV15	-	-	TRBJ2-1	CATSRLYSGPYNEQFF	TGTGCCACCAGCAGACTCTACAGCGGACCCTACAATGAGCAGTTCTTC
TRBV7-6	TRBD1	-	TRBJ2-1	CASSLAGWQGENEQFF	TGTGCCAGCAGCTTAGCTGGTTGGCAGGGGGAGAATGAGCAGTTCTTC
TRBV7-2	-	-	TRBJ1-2	CASSLWSTNYGYTF	TGTGCCAGCAGCTTATGGTCGACAAACTATGGCTACACCTTC
TRBV18	TRBD1	many	TRBJ2-4	CASSPEGQGAKNIQYF	TGTGCCAGCTCACCAGAGGGACAGGGGGCCAAAAACATTCAGTACTTC
TRBV6-2/TRBV6-3	-	-	TRBJ1-3	CASSTTDTIYF	TGTGCCAGCAGTACTACGGACACCATATATTTT
TRBV19	-	-	TRBJ2-3	CASTPTSSTDTQYF	TGTGCCAGTACCCCGACATCTAGCACAGATACGCAGTATTTT
TRBV7-2	-	-	TRBJ1-1	CASSLGLTGNTEAFF	TGTGCCAGCAGCTTAGGGCTAACGGGGAACACTGAAGCTTTCTTT
TRBV6-1	-	many	TRBJ1-6	CAGRETENSPLHF	TGTGCCGGGAGAGAGACGGAGAATTCACCCCTCCACTTT
TRBV28	-	many	TRBJ2-1	CASSGGYNEQFF	TGTGCCAGCAGTGGTGGCTACAATGAGCAGTTCTTC
TRBV28	TRBD1	medium-sized	TRBJ2-7	CASSTMGGQGTVAYEQYF	TGTGCCAGCAGTACTATGGGGGGACAGGGCACCGTCGCCTACGAGCAGTACTTC
TRBV5-6	-	once	TRBJ2-2	CASSFTGARELFF	TGTGCCAGCAGCTTTACGGGAGCCCGGGAGCTGTTTTTT
TRBV15	TRBD2	medium-sized	TRBJ2-7	CATSRAGTSGSNEQYF	TGTGCCACCAGCAGAGCAGGAACTAGCGGGAGCAACGAGCAGTACTTC
TRBV9	-	many	TRBJ2-5	CASSVGGKETQYF	TGTGCCAGCAGCGTAGGCGGGAAAGAGACCCAGTACTTC
TRBV25-1	-	few	TRBJ1-1	CAIESNTEAFF	TGTGCCATCGAATCGAACACTGAAGCTTTCTTT
TRBV15	TRBD2	many	TRBJ2-1	CATSREQLAGAWNEQFF	TGTGCCACCAGCAGGGAGCAACTAGCGGGAGCTTGGAATGAGCAGTTCTTC
TRBV19	TRBD1	many	TRBJ1-5	CASRKDRGSPSNQPQHF	TGTGCCAGTAGAAAGGACAGGGGGTCCCCAAGCAATCAGCCCCAGCATTTT
TRBV2	-	-	TRBJ2-6	CASSEGLGANVLTF	TGTGCCAGCAGTGAAGGGTTAGGGGCCAACGTCCTGACTTTC
TRBV6-5	-	few	TRBJ2-3	CASSYADGTDTQYF	TGTGCCAGCAGTTACGCGGACGGAACAGATACGCAGTATTTT
TRBV20-1	TRBD2	-	TRBJ2-1	CSAREPPGLALNEQFF	TGCAGTGCTAGAGAGCCACCGGGACTAGCCCTTAATGAGCAGTTCTTC
TRBV7-2	-	once	TRBJ2-7	CASSPFGEQYF	TGTGCCAGCAGCCCCTTTGGCGAGCAGTACTTC
TRBV11-1	-	-	TRBJ2-7	CASSSNRGYEQYF	TGTGCCAGCAGCTCCAATAGGGGCTACGAGCAGTACTTC
TRBV28	-	medium-sized	TRBJ1-4	CASSPRGAPVF	TGTGCCAGCAGTCCCCGGGGGGCCCCCGTATTT
TRBV6-1	-	-	TRBJ1-1	CASSEALLGNTEAFF	TGTGCCAGCAGTGAAGCGCTGCTGGGGAACACTGAAGCTTTCTTT
TRBV7-9	-	once	TRBJ1-1	CASSTFSGTEAFF	TGTGCCAGCAGCACCTTTTCAGGGACTGAAGCTTTCTTT
TRBV15	-	-	TRBJ2-7	CATSRDRDEQYF	TGTGCCACCAGCAGAGATAGGGACGAGCAGTACTTC
TRBV18	-	few	TRBJ1-2	CASSPFGRSDGYTF	TGTGCCAGCTCACCATTTGGACGGAGCGATGGCTACACCTTC
TRBV7-9	-	many	TRBJ2-7	CASSQVYSYEQYF	TGTGCCAGCAGCCAGGTCTACTCCTACGAGCAGTACTTC
TRBV7-9	-	once	TRBJ1-2	CASSLAGPSYGYTF	TGTGCCAGCAGCTTAGCAGGGCCCTCCTATGGCTACACCTTC
TRBV2	TRBD2	many	TRBJ2-5	CASRRTSGRAKETQYF	TGTGCCAGCAGGCGGACTAGCGGGAGGGCCAAAGAGACCCAGTACTTC
TRBV7-2	-	few	TRBJ2-2	CASSLDSFGELFF	TGTGCCAGCAGCTTAGATAGCTTCGGGGAGCTGTTTTTT
TRBV27	-	-	TRBJ1-1	CASRRDRYTEAFF	TGTGCCAGCAGGAGGGACCGCTACACTGAAGCTTTCTTT
TRBV14	-	-	TRBJ2-1	CASSKRGGAGEQFF	TGTGCCAGCAGCAAACGTGGGGGGGCAGGGGAGCAGTTCTTC
TRBV6-1	TRBD2	few	TRBJ2-3	CASTPGLAGTDTQYF	TGTGCCAGCACTCCTGGACTAGCGGGCACAGATACGCAGTATTTT
TRBV7-6	-	-	TRBJ2-7	CASSLTATSYEQYF	TGTGCCAGCAGCTTAACAGCCACCTCCTACGAGCAGTACTTC
TRBV20-1	-	-	TRBJ1-6	CSARNRENNSPLHF	TGCAGTGCTAGGAACAGAGAGAATAATTCACCCCTCCACTTT
TRBV19	TRBD1	few	TRBJ1-1	CASTLDRGLTEAFF	TGTGCCAGTACCCTGGACAGGGGGCTTACTGAAGCTTTCTTT
TRBV6-5	TRBD2	medium-sized	TRBJ2-5	CASSYAGVGETQYF	TGTGCCAGCAGTTACGCGGGGGTCGGAGAGACCCAGTACTTC